This T cell receptor (beta chain) was identified in a study of cytomegalovirus exposure and HLA in healthy donors. Whole-study results and caveats: Reports described diagnosis of cytomegalovirus status by the classifier as highly specific and sensitive. Earlier analysis yielded a pattern in which most TCR beta V segments were productive about 90% or about 30% of the time. TCR beta chains associated with HLA were, in a later analysis, more clonally expanded than equally common others.

There are 16 residues in the CDR3. Per germline, CDR1 SQVTM and CDR2 ANQGSEA. V shed 0 bases and J shed 2 bases, with 14 bases lying between them. PCR involved 60 Vbeta and 13 Jbeta primers. Assay used: immunoSEQ multiplex PCR; TCRdb lists only in-frame clones, some missing. The sample yields around 140,000 clones, around 82% seen once. Sampled while nominally healthy, donors likely had unrecorded immune exposures. In regard to this clone: What it recognizes is unknown.

The chain recombines TRBV29-1 with TRBJ2-1; possible D gene TRBD1, 6 bases. The sequencing input was PBMCs. This clonotype was sampled from a woman aged 40 to 50 in good health and CMV-seropositive. The chain's CDR3 is CSVEDPGQNPYNEQFF. CDR3 coding DNA: TGCAGCGTTGAAGATCCGGGACAAAACCCCTACAATGAGCAGTTCTTC.